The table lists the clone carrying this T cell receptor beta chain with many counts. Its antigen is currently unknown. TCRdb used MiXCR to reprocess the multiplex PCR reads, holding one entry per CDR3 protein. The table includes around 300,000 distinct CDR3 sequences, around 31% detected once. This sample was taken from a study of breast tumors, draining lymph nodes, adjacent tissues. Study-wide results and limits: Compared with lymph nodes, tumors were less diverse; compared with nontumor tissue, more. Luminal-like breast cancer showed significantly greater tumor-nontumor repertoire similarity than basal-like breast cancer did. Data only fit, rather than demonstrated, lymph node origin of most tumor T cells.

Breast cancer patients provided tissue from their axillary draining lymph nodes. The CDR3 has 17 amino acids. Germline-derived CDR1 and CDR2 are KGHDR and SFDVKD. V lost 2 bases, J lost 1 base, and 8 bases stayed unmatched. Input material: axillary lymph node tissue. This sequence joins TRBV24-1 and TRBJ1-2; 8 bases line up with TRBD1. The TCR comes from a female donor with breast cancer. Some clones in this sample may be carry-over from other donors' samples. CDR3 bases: TGTGCCACCAGTGATTCAGGCCAGGACAGGGATAACTATGGCTACACCTTC. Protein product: CATSDSGQDRDNYGYTF.